The sequence of this T cell receptor beta chain was determined in a study of cytomegalovirus exposure and HLA in healthy donors. The repertoire was sequenced with immunoSEQ multiplex PCR; TCRdb's copy has only in-frame clones and lacks some. This repertoire shows roughly 49,000 clones, about 94% found once; its top ten account for roughly 7.1%. Study observations and caveats: First-cohort TCR clusters were later found to tend to co-occur in the approximately 110 validation repertoires.

Concerning this clone: Its antigen remains unknown.

This CDR3 comprises 15 residues. V shed 7 bases and J 7 bases; nucleotides not matched to a gene: 10. Germline V gives CDR1 SNHLY, CDR2 FYNNEI. This sequence joins TRBV2 and TRBJ2-1; TRBD2 agrees at 10 bases. Sequencing was carried out using PBMCs. The TCR was taken from a woman between 18 and 29 years old in good health and CMV-seropositive. The CDR3 coding sequence is TGTGCCAGCATTTTTGGACTAGCGGAGGGGAATGAGCAGTTCTTC. Translated, it gives CASIFGLAEGNEQFF.